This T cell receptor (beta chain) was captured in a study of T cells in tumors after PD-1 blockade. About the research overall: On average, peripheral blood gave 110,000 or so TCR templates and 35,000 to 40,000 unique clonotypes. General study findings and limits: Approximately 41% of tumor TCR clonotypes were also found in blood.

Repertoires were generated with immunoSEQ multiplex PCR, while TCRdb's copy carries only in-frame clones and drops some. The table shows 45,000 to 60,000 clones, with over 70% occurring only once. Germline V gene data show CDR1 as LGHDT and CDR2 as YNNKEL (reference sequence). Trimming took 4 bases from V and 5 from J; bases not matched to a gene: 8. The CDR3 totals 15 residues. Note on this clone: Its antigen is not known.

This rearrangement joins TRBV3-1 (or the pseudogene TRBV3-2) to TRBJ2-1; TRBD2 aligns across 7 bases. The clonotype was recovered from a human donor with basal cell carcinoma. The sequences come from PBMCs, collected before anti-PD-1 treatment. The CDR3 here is CASSPSSGADNEQFF. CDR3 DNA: TGTGCCAGCAGCCCATCGAGCGGGGCCGACAATGAGCAGTTCTTC.